The rows below give T cell receptor beta chains drawn from one sample of a study of cytomegalovirus exposure and HLA in healthy donors. Only in-frame clones appear in the TCRdb table, and some are missing; sequencing was by immunoSEQ multiplex PCR. The table shows 200,000 to 250,000 clones, with around 80% occurring only once. The sample was PBMCs. Source of these receptors: a woman in her fifties or sixties in good health and CMV-seropositive. Both conserved end residues are part of each CDR3. The D gene is left open where the match is weak. The listing skips clone size in some rows; elsewhere it reads once, few, many or a size class.

clone_size d_call j_call v_call cdr3_nt cdr3_aa
- - TRBJ2-7 TRBV27 TGTGCCAGCAGTCCAAGGCGGTCCTACGAGCAGTACTTC CASSPRRSYEQYF
few - TRBJ2-2 TRBV7-9 TGTGCCAGCAGCTTAGTCGGGGTGAGGACCGGGGAGCTGTTTTTT CASSLVGVRTGELFF
- TRBD1 TRBJ2-7 TRBV5-4 TGTGCCAGCAGGGACCGAAGACAGGGGGCATCCTACGAGCAGTACTTC CASRDRRQGASYEQYF
- - TRBJ1-1 TRBV5-1 TGCGCCAGCAGCTTTGAGGGAACTGAAGCTTTCTTT CASSFEGTEAFF
- - TRBJ1-1 TRBV7-9 TGTGCCAGCAGCTGGGGGGGAGACGCTTTCTTT CASSWGGDAFF
- - TRBJ1-3 TRBV5-1 TGCGCCAGCAGCTTGGAGATGGGGGGGATCTCTGGAAACACCATATATTTT CASSLEMGGISGNTIYF
- - TRBJ1-1 TRBV5-4 TGTGCCAGCAGCATCACAGTGAACACTGAAGCTTTCTTT CASSITVNTEAFF
- TRBD1 TRBJ1-2 TRBV27 TGTGCCAGCAGTCACAGGGGGCTTGACTATGGCTACACCTTC CASSHRGLDYGYTF
- TRBD1 TRBJ2-7 TRBV11-2 TGTGCCAGCAGCGCCCAAACAGGGGCCTACGAGCAGTACTTC CASSAQTGAYEQYF
- TRBD2 TRBJ2-7 TRBV19 TGTGCCAGTAGTATGGCAGGTAGGGCGGGAGCAGAGGAGCAGTACTTC CASSMAGRAGAEEQYF
- TRBD1 TRBJ1-1 TRBV28 TGTGCCAGTGGGTTAAGACAGGGGTTGGGCACTGAAGCTTTCTTT CASGLRQGLGTEAFF
- TRBD2 TRBJ2-4 TRBV19 TGTGCCAGTAGTATTTGGGGACTAGCGGAGGTAGCCAAAAACATTCAGTACTTC CASSIWGLAEVAKNIQYF
once - TRBJ1-5 TRBV10-1 TGCGCCAGCAGTGAGTCGACTAGGGAATGTCAGCCCCAGCATTTT CASSESTRECQPQHF
- - TRBJ2-7 TRBV27 TGTGCCAGCCGGACGGGGAGCTCCTACGAGCAGTACTTC CASRTGSSYEQYF
- - TRBJ2-5 TRBV7-2 TGTGCCAGCACCCGAGCGCTTCAGGGTAGAGAGACCCAGTACTTC CASTRALQGRETQYF
once TRBD1 TRBJ2-3 TRBV18 TGTGCCAGCTCACCACCGGGACAGGGATCAACAGATACGCAGTATTTT CASSPPGQGSTDTQYF
- TRBD2 TRBJ2-4 TRBV29-1 TGCAGCGTCCCGGCCAGCGGGGGCTTCCAAGGAGACATTCAGTACTTC CSVPASGGFQGDIQYF
- TRBD1 TRBJ2-1 TRBV18 TGTGCCAGCTCGTTAGACAGGGGTGAGGATGAGCAGTTCTTC CASSLDRGEDEQFF
- TRBD1 TRBJ2-2 TRBV5-1 TGCGCCAGCAGCAATCAGGGGGCGAACACCGGGGAGCTGTTTTTT CASSNQGANTGELFF
- - TRBJ2-7 TRBV7-8 TGTGCCAGCAGCCCCGTCGGGGGGCGGGACGAGCAGTACTTC CASSPVGGRDEQYF
- TRBD1 TRBJ1-5 TRBV18 TGTGCCAGCTCTCCCTTGGACAGGGTCGGCAATCAGCCCCAGCATTTT CASSPLDRVGNQPQHF
- - TRBJ2-3 TRBV29-1 TGCAGCGTTGTCGAGTTCGCAGATACGCAGTATTTT CSVVEFADTQYF
few - TRBJ2-6 TRBV19 TGTGCCAGTAGTGCCCGGAGCTCTGGGGCCAACGTCCTGACTTTC CASSARSSGANVLTF
- - TRBJ1-6 TRBV5-1 TGCGCCAGCAGCTTGGTTGGGGGGGCTTCTAATTCACCCCTCCACTTT CASSLVGGASNSPLHF
- TRBD2 TRBJ2-3 TRBV5-1 TGCGCCAGCAGCTCGGGAGGGGGGGTCCACACAGATACGCAGTATTTT CASSSGGGVHTDTQYF
- - TRBJ1-1 TRBV19 TGTGCCAGTAGTATCCAAGAGAGGACTGAAGCTTTCTTT CASSIQERTEAFF
few TRBD2 TRBJ2-1 TRBV5-6 TGTGCCAGCAGCTGGGGCGGGACTAGCGGGCCTTACAATGAGCAGTTCTTC CASSWGGTSGPYNEQFF
- - TRBJ1-2 TRBV7-6 TGTGCCAGCAGCTTAGTGATGGGCAGTGACTACACCTTC CASSLVMGSDYTF
- TRBD1 TRBJ1-1 TRBV27 TGTGCCAGCAGTTCGCCAACAGGGGGCTACACTGAAGCTTTCTTT CASSSPTGGYTEAFF
- - TRBJ2-7 TRBV5-1 TGCGCCAGCAGCCCGCAGGGGCAGGGCTACTCCTACGAGCAGTACTTC CASSPQGQGYSYEQYF
few - TRBJ2-5 TRBV9 TGTGCCAGCAGCCCGCAGGGAGGGGGTGAGCAGTACTTC CASSPQGGGEQYF
- TRBD1 TRBJ1-6 TRBV7-2 TGTGCCAGCAGCCCTCAAACCTACCGACAGGGTTCACCCCTCCACTTT CASSPQTYRQGSPLHF
- TRBD2 TRBJ2-1 TRBV7-3 TGTGCCAGCAGCCCCAGGACTAGCGGGGTGGTTGAGCAGTTCTTC CASSPRTSGVVEQFF
- - TRBJ1-1 TRBV10-3 TGTGCCATCAGTGAGTCGTTACAGGGCGAAGCTTTCTTT CAISESLQGEAFF
- TRBD1 TRBJ1-1 TRBV19 TGTGCCAGTAGTCCAAGACAGGGGTATAACACTGAAGCTTTCTTT CASSPRQGYNTEAFF
- TRBD1 TRBJ1-1 TRBV18 TGTGCCAGCTCACCACCGGGTAGGACAGGCACTGAAGCTTTCTTT CASSPPGRTGTEAFF
- TRBD2 TRBJ2-1 TRBV27 TGTGCCAGCAGTGGTAGCGGGAGAATCGGCAATGAGCAGTTCTTC CASSGSGRIGNEQFF
- - TRBJ1-2 TRBV18 TGTGCCAGCTCAGGACAGATCTATGGCTACACCTTC CASSGQIYGYTF
- - TRBJ1-2 TRBV10-2 TGCGCCAGCAGCGAGAGTGAGGCTATATATGGCTACACCTTC CASSESEAIYGYTF
- - TRBJ2-7 TRBV2 TGTGCCAGCAGGATCGACAGTGGGCCCTACGAGCAGTACTTC CASRIDSGPYEQYF
- - TRBJ2-5 TRBV18 TGTGCCAGCTCACCCCCCCTGAAAGTCTATGAGACCCAGTACTTC CASSPPLKVYETQYF
- - TRBJ1-1 TRBV2 TGTGCCAGCAGTGTCACGGACAGCCGGAACACTGAAGCTTTCTTT CASSVTDSRNTEAFF
- TRBD1 TRBJ2-7 TRBV5-6 TGTGCCAGCAGCGCCCCGGGACAGGGAGGGGGCTACGAGCAGTACTTC CASSAPGQGGGYEQYF
few TRBD1 TRBJ1-1 TRBV6-1 TGTGCCAGCACTCAAGACAGGGGGCTGACTGAAGCTTTCTTT CASTQDRGLTEAFF
few - TRBJ1-2 TRBV28 TGTGCCAGCAGTTTATATCCGGAGTACTATGGCTACACCTTC CASSLYPEYYGYTF
- - TRBJ2-5 TRBV5-6 TGTGCCAGCAGCGGCTTGGGGCGCGGGGCCCAAGAGACCCAGTACTTC CASSGLGRGAQETQYF
- TRBD2 TRBJ2-7 TRBV11-2 TGTGCCAGCAGCCGGGGGTTGGGACTAGCTGGTTACGAGCAGTACTTC CASSRGLGLAGYEQYF
- - TRBJ2-5 TRBV5-1 TGCGCCAGCAGCTTGGGGGGGGCTAGCGGAAAAGAGACCCAGTACTTC CASSLGGASGKETQYF
- - TRBJ2-7 TRBV7-9 TGTGCCAGCAGCCCCCTTTTGGGGCAGGGGATCTTTTACGAGCAGTACTTC CASSPLLGQGIFYEQYF
- TRBD1 TRBJ2-6 TRBV6-5 TGTGCCAGCAGTTATAGGACAGGGAGTGGGGCCAACGTCCTGACTTTC CASSYRTGSGANVLTF
- TRBD2 TRBJ2-1 TRBV7-7 TGTGCCAGCAGCTCCCGCCCGGGGGGGGGCTACAATGAGCAGTTCTTC CASSSRPGGGYNEQFF
- TRBD2 TRBJ2-2 TRBV11-2 TGTGCCAGCAGCCCCCGACTAGCGGGGGGGCTGAACGGGGAGCTGTTTTTT CASSPRLAGGLNGELFF
few - TRBJ2-2 TRBV2 TGTGCCAGCAGTGGGACTGAGTCCTCCGGAGGCCACACCGGGGAGCTGTTTTTT CASSGTESSGGHTGELFF
- - TRBJ1-1 TRBV19 TGTGCCAGTAGTCGGAATACAGGGATCCCTGAAGCTTTCTTT CASSRNTGIPEAFF
- - TRBJ1-3 TRBV7-2 TGTGCCAGCAGCTCCCCAGGGGCTGGAAACACCATATATTTT CASSSPGAGNTIYF
- - TRBJ1-3 TRBV27 TGTGCCAGCAGAACCGGGACAAACTCTGGAAACACCATATATTTT CASRTGTNSGNTIYF
- - TRBJ2-3 TRBV5-1 TGCGCCAGCAGGGTTGCGGCGGAAAGCACAGATACGCAGTATTTT CASRVAAESTDTQYF
- - TRBJ2-7 TRBV11-2 TGTGCCAGCAGCCCGACTCGAGGGGGTTACGAGCAGTACTTC CASSPTRGGYEQYF
- TRBD1 TRBJ1-5 TRBV19 TGTGCCAGTAGACCACAGGGGGGGGTTAGCAATCAGCCCCAGCATTTT CASRPQGGVSNQPQHF